This is a list of T cell receptor beta chains from one sample in a study of neurological immune-mediated disorders. TCRdb fed the 5' RACE reads into MiXCR, producing one record per CDR3 protein. The data show some 28,000 distinct CDR3 sequences, roughly 12% seen once. Sequenced: PBMCs. Receptor source: a man aged 55 to 70 in good health. CDR3s include the opening cysteine and the closing phenylalanine or tryptophan. D genes are given only for firm matches. Expanded clones are given a class, and other clones once, few, many or no size at all.

cdr3_nt: TGTGCCAGCCGGAGAGCATTAGCCAAAAACATTCAGTACTTC
cdr3_aa: CASRRALAKNIQYF
clone_size: medium-sized
d_call: -
v_call: TRBV5-6
j_call: TRBJ2-4

cdr3_nt: TGTGCCACCAGCCCAGGACATATCACAGATACGCAGTATTTT
cdr3_aa: CATSPGHITDTQYF
clone_size: -
d_call: -
v_call: TRBV24-1
j_call: TRBJ2-3

cdr3_nt: TGTGCCAGCAGTGAAACACAGGAAGATAATTCACCCCTCCACTTT
cdr3_aa: CASSETQEDNSPLHF
clone_size: many
d_call: -
v_call: TRBV2
j_call: TRBJ1-6

cdr3_nt: TGTGCCACCAGCAGAGATTTAGGGGGCGAGGAAGAGCAGTACTTC
cdr3_aa: CATSRDLGGEEEQYF
clone_size: medium-sized
d_call: TRBD1
v_call: TRBV15
j_call: TRBJ2-7

cdr3_nt: TGTGCCAGCAGCTTAGAGCAACAAGAGACCCAGTACTTC
cdr3_aa: CASSLEQQETQYF
clone_size: medium-sized
d_call: -
v_call: TRBV7-2
j_call: TRBJ2-5

cdr3_nt: TGTGCCAGCAGTTCAACCGGCCCCGTGGGAAACACCATATATTTT
cdr3_aa: CASSSTGPVGNTIYF
clone_size: many
d_call: -
v_call: TRBV28
j_call: TRBJ1-3

cdr3_nt: TGCGCCAGCAGCTTGGAGAGGGGCTTTCGGGAAAAACTGTTTTTT
cdr3_aa: CASSLERGFREKLFF
clone_size: many
d_call: -
v_call: TRBV5-1
j_call: TRBJ1-4

cdr3_nt: TGTGCCAGCAGCCCGCGACAGGGAGGGATCGGGGAGCTGTTTTTT
cdr3_aa: CASSPRQGGIGELFF
clone_size: many
d_call: -
v_call: TRBV2
j_call: TRBJ2-2

cdr3_nt: TGTGCCAGCAGCCAGGGGGGGACTAATGAAAAACTGTTTTTT
cdr3_aa: CASSQGGTNEKLFF
clone_size: many
d_call: TRBD1
v_call: TRBV7-9
j_call: TRBJ1-4

cdr3_nt: TGTGCCAGCAGTTACATCGGGGGCTTTAACCCCACTGAAGCTTTCTTT
cdr3_aa: CASSYIGGFNPTEAFF
clone_size: many
d_call: -
v_call: TRBV6-5
j_call: TRBJ1-1

cdr3_nt: TGTGCCAGCAGGGCACAACTCGGGACTTCCGAGCAGTACTTC
cdr3_aa: CASRAQLGTSEQYF
clone_size: few
d_call: -
v_call: TRBV12-3/TRBV12-4
j_call: TRBJ2-7

cdr3_nt: TGCAGCGTTGATGCGAGGTTCTATGGCTACACCTTC
cdr3_aa: CSVDARFYGYTF
clone_size: many
d_call: -
v_call: TRBV29-1
j_call: TRBJ1-2

cdr3_nt: TGCAGTGCTACTATCTCCTATAATTCACCCCTCCACTTT
cdr3_aa: CSATISYNSPLHF
clone_size: many
d_call: -
v_call: TRBV20-1
j_call: TRBJ1-6

cdr3_nt: TGCGCCAGCAGCTTGGAGTACCTAGACGGGACCAATGAGCAGTTCTTC
cdr3_aa: CASSLEYLDGTNEQFF
clone_size: -
d_call: -
v_call: TRBV5-1
j_call: TRBJ2-1

cdr3_nt: TGCAGTGTCCGACCCTACGAACAGTACTTC
cdr3_aa: CSVRPYEQYF
clone_size: -
d_call: -
v_call: TRBV20-1
j_call: TRBJ2-7

cdr3_nt: TGTGCCAACATTGTTGGCAGGATAAACACTGAAGCTTTCTTT
cdr3_aa: CANIVGRINTEAFF
clone_size: -
d_call: -
v_call: TRBV2
j_call: TRBJ1-1

cdr3_nt: TGTGCCAGCAGTTACGCGTCTAGCGGGGGCTATGAGCAGTTCTTC
cdr3_aa: CASSYASSGGYEQFF
clone_size: -
d_call: TRBD2
v_call: TRBV6-5
j_call: TRBJ2-1

cdr3_nt: TGTGCCAGCAGTTTATGGGGGCCAGCGGCAAGGACTAAGAACACTGAAGCTTTCTTT
cdr3_aa: CASSLWGPAARTKNTEAFF
clone_size: many
d_call: -
v_call: TRBV28
j_call: TRBJ1-1

cdr3_nt: TGTGCCAGCTCATCCACTAGCGGGGGCGCAGATACGCAGTATTTT
cdr3_aa: CASSSTSGGADTQYF
clone_size: many
d_call: TRBD2
v_call: TRBV18
j_call: TRBJ2-3

cdr3_nt: TGTGCCAGCAGCGCAACCCATATCCCACCGGGACTAGCGTTCGAGCAGTACTTC
cdr3_aa: CASSATHIPPGLAFEQYF
clone_size: many
d_call: TRBD2
v_call: TRBV7-9
j_call: TRBJ2-7

cdr3_nt: TGTGCCAGCAGTTTCAGCGTCGGACAGGGCTATGGCTACACCTTC
cdr3_aa: CASSFSVGQGYGYTF
clone_size: many
d_call: TRBD1
v_call: TRBV28
j_call: TRBJ1-2

cdr3_nt: TGCGCCAGTCAGGACACCTACAATGAGCAGTTCTTC
cdr3_aa: CASQDTYNEQFF
clone_size: many
d_call: -
v_call: TRBV5-1
j_call: TRBJ2-1

cdr3_nt: TGCGCCAGCAGCGCCGGACTAGCGGGGTACTACGAGCAGTACTTC
cdr3_aa: CASSAGLAGYYEQYF
clone_size: many
d_call: TRBD2
v_call: TRBV5-1
j_call: TRBJ2-7

cdr3_nt: TGTGCCAGCAGCGTCGGGCTCCCGGTGGGTGAGCAGTACTTC
cdr3_aa: CASSVGLPVGEQYF
clone_size: many
d_call: -
v_call: TRBV2
j_call: TRBJ2-7

cdr3_nt: TGCGCCAGCAGCCCGGGACTGACTAATGAAAAACTGTTTTTT
cdr3_aa: CASSPGLTNEKLFF
clone_size: many
d_call: -
v_call: TRBV5-1
j_call: TRBJ1-4

cdr3_nt: TGCGCCAGCAGCTTGGGAGGTCGGCAGGGGAATTCACCCCTCCACTTT
cdr3_aa: CASSLGGRQGNSPLHF
clone_size: many
d_call: -
v_call: TRBV5-1
j_call: TRBJ1-6

cdr3_nt: TGTGCCAGCAGCGAGTGGGAGGGGAAACGGGAAAAACTGTTTTTT
cdr3_aa: CASSEWEGKREKLFF
clone_size: many
d_call: -
v_call: TRBV9
j_call: TRBJ1-4

cdr3_nt: TGCAGTGCTAGATTGGGCGGAGACCACAATGAGCAGTTCTTC
cdr3_aa: CSARLGGDHNEQFF
clone_size: medium-sized
d_call: -
v_call: TRBV20-1
j_call: TRBJ2-1

cdr3_nt: TGCAGTGCTAGGCCCTGGACTAGCCACTACAATGAGCAGTTCTTC
cdr3_aa: CSARPWTSHYNEQFF
clone_size: many
d_call: TRBD2
v_call: TRBV20-1
j_call: TRBJ2-1

cdr3_nt: TGCAGCGTTCGCCACCCCGGGACTGCGGAGACCCAGTACTTC
cdr3_aa: CSVRHPGTAETQYF
clone_size: many
d_call: -
v_call: TRBV29-1
j_call: TRBJ2-5

cdr3_nt: TGTGCCAGCAGCCACAACGGACTAGCTATCACCGGGGAGCTGTTTTTT
cdr3_aa: CASSHNGLAITGELFF
clone_size: -
d_call: TRBD2
v_call: TRBV5-4
j_call: TRBJ2-2

cdr3_nt: TGTGCCAGCAGCTTGAGGACAGGGGCCACCCAAGGATCGAACTATGGCTACACCTTC
cdr3_aa: CASSLRTGATQGSNYGYTF
clone_size: many
d_call: TRBD1
v_call: TRBV7-9
j_call: TRBJ1-2

cdr3_nt: TGCGCCAGCAGCTTGGTAGGACCCCTGACGGAATGGGATACCGGGGAGCTGTTTTTT
cdr3_aa: CASSLVGPLTEWDTGELFF
clone_size: -
d_call: -
v_call: TRBV5-1
j_call: TRBJ2-2

cdr3_nt: TGCGCCAGCAGCTTGGGACAGGGCCTCGACACCGGGGAGCTGTTTTTT
cdr3_aa: CASSLGQGLDTGELFF
clone_size: many
d_call: TRBD1
v_call: TRBV5-1
j_call: TRBJ2-2

cdr3_nt: TGCAGTGCGCCTCGACTAGCGGGATTCACAGATACGCAGTATTTT
cdr3_aa: CSAPRLAGFTDTQYF
clone_size: many
d_call: TRBD2
v_call: TRBV20-1
j_call: TRBJ2-3

cdr3_nt: TGTGCCAGCATTCTTGGGCAGACTCTCACCGGGGAGCTGTTTTTT
cdr3_aa: CASILGQTLTGELFF
clone_size: many
d_call: -
v_call: TRBV2
j_call: TRBJ2-2

cdr3_nt: TGTGCCAGCAGCGTAGGTTGGGGCGGTGACACCGGGGAGCTGTTTTTT
cdr3_aa: CASSVGWGGDTGELFF
clone_size: many
d_call: -
v_call: TRBV9
j_call: TRBJ2-2

cdr3_nt: TGCAGTGCTAGAGCGGGGGACAGAGCCCCCGGGGCCAACGTCCTGACTTTC
cdr3_aa: CSARAGDRAPGANVLTF
clone_size: many
d_call: -
v_call: TRBV20-1
j_call: TRBJ2-6

cdr3_nt: TGCGCCAGCAGCCACGGGACGAACAATGAGCAGTTCTTC
cdr3_aa: CASSHGTNNEQFF
clone_size: many
d_call: -
v_call: TRBV5-1
j_call: TRBJ2-1

cdr3_nt: TGTGCCAGCAGCCTCAGAGATTCGAACACTGAAGCTTTCTTT
cdr3_aa: CASSLRDSNTEAFF
clone_size: many
d_call: -
v_call: TRBV11-2
j_call: TRBJ1-1